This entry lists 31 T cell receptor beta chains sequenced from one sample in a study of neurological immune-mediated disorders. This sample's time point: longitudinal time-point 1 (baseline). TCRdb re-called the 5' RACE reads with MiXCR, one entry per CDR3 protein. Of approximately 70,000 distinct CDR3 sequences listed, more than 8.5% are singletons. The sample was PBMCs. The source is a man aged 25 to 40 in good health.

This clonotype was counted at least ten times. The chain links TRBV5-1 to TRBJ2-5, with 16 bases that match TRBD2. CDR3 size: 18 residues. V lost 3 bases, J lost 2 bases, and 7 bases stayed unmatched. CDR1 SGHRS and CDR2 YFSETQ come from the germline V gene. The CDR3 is CASSYGTSGRAVQETQYF. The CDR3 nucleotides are TGCGCCAGCAGCTACGGGACTAGCGGGAGGGCCGTGCAAGAGACCCAGTACTTC.

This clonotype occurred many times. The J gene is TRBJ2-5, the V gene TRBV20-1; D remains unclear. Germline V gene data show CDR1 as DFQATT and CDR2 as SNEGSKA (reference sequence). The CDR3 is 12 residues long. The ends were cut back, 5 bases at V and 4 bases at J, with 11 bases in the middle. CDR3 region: CSAYRLGETQYF. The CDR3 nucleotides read TGCAGTGCTTATAGATTGGGAGAGACCCAGTACTTC.

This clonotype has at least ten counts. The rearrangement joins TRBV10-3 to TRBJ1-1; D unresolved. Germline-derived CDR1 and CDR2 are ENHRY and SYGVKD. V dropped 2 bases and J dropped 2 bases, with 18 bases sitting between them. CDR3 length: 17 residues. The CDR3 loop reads CAISERRAEARNTEAFF. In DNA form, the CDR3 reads TGTGCCATCAGTGAGCGTCGAGCAGAAGCAAGAAACACTGAAGCTTTCTTT.

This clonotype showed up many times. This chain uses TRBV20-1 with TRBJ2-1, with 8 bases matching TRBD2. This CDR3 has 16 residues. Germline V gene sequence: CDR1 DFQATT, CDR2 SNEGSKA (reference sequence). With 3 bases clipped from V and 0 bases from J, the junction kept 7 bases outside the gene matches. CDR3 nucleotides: TGCAGTGCTAGGGAACTAGCGGAGAGCTCCTACAATGAGCAGTTCTTC. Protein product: CSARELAESSYNEQFF.

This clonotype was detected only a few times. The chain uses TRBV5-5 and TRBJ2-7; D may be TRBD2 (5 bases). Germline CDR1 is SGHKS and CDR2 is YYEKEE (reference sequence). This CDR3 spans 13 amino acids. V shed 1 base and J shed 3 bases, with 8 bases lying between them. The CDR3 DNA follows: TGTGCCAGCAGCTTGAGGGAGAACTACGAGCAGTACTTC. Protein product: CASSLRENYEQYF.

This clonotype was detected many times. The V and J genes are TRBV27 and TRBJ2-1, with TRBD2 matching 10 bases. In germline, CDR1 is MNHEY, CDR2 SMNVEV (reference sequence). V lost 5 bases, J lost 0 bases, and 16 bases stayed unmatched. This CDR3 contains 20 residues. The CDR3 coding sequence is TGTGCCAGCAGTACAACTCCGTCTAGCGGGAGAGCGAGCTCCTACAATGAGCAGTTCTTC. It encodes CASSTTPSSGRASSYNEQFF.

CDR3 DNA: TGTGCCAGCAGTTTATGGCAGGTCGGGTTGTACGAGCAGTACTTC. As protein: CASSLWQVGLYEQYF. The gene calls are TRBV28 and TRBJ2-7; D call uncertain. The V and J ends lost 0 bases and 4 bases respectively, with 13 bases between them. This CDR3 is built from 15 residues. Germline CDR1 MDHEN, CDR2 SYDVKM.

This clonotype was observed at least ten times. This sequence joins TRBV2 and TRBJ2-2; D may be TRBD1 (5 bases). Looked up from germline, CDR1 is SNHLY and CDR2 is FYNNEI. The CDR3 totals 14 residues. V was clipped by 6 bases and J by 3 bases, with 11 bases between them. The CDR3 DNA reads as TGTGCCAGCAGATGGGGCCAACACACCGGGGAGCTGTTTTTT. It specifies CASRWGQHTGELFF.

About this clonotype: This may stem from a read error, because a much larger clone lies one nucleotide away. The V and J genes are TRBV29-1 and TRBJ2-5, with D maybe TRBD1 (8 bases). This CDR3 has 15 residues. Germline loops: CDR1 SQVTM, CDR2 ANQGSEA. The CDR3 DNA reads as TGCAGCGCCGAACATGGAACAGGGGGGGTAGAGACCCGGTACTTC. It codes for CSAEHGTGGVETRYF.

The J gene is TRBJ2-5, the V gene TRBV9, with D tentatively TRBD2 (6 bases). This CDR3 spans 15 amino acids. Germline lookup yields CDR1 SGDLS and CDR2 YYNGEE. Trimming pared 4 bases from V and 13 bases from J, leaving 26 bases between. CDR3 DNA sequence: TGTGCCAGCAGCCCGAGTAAGGCTTGTGGGACTTCCCTGTACTTC. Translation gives CASSPSKACGTSLYF.

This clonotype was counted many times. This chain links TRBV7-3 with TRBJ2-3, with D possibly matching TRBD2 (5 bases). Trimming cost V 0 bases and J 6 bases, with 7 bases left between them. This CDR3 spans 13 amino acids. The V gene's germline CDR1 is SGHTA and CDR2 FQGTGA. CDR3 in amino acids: CASSLTSGDTQYF. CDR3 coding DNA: TGTGCCAGCAGCTTAACGTCGGGGGATACGCAGTATTTT.

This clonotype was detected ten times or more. The CDR3 loop is CSAIHRGLIYGYTF. Written as DNA, the CDR3 is TGCAGTGCTATTCACAGGGGGCTTATCTATGGCTACACCTTC. V and J are TRBV20-1 and TRBJ1-2; the match to TRBD1 covers 9 bases. Germline loops: CDR1 DFQATT, CDR2 SNEGSKA (reference sequence). Losses at the gene ends were 4 bases for V and 4 bases for J; bases not matched to a gene: 7. CDR3 length: 14 amino acids.

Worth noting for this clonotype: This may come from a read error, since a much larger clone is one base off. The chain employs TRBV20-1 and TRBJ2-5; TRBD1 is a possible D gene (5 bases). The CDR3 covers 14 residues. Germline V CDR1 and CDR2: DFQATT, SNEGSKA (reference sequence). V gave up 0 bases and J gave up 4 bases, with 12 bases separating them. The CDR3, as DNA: TGCAGTGCTAGAGATAACAGGAGAGGAGAGACCCAGTACTTC. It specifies CSARDNRRGETQYF.

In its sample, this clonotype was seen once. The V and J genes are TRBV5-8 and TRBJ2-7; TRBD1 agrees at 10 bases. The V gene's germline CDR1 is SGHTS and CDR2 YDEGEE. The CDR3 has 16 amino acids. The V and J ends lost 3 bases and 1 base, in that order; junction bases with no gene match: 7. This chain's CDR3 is CASSSPPGQGSYEQYF. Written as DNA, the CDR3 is TGTGCCAGCAGCTCTCCCCCGGGACAGGGGTCCTACGAGCAGTACTTC.

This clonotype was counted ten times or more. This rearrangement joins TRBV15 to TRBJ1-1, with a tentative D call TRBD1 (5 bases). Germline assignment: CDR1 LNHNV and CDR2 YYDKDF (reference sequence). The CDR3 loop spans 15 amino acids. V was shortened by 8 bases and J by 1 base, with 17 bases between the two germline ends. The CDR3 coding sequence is TGTGCCACCGAAGAGTACGGGGCGGGGAACACTGAAGCTTTCTTT. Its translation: CATEEYGAGNTEAFF.

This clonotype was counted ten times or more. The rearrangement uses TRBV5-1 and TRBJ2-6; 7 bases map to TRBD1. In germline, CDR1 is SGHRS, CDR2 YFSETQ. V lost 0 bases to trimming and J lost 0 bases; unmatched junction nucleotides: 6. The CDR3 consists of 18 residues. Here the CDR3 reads CASSLGRQGVSGANVLTF. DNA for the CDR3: TGCGCCAGCAGCTTGGGGCGGCAGGGGGTCTCTGGGGCCAACGTCCTGACTTTC. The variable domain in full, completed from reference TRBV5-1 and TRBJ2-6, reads KAGVTQTPRYLIKTRGQQVTLSCSPISGHRSVSWYQQTPGQGLQFLFEYFSETQRNKGNFPGRFSGRQFSNSRSEMNVSTLELGDSALYLCASSLGRQGVSGANVLTFGAGSRLTVL.

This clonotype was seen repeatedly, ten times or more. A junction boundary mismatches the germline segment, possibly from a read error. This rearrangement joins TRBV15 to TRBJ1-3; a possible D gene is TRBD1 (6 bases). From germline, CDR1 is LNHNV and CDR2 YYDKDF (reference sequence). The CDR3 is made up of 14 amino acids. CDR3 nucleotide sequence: TGTGCCACCAGCAGAGATCGGGACACTTCTACTCTGTGTTTT. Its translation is CATSRDRDTSTLCF.

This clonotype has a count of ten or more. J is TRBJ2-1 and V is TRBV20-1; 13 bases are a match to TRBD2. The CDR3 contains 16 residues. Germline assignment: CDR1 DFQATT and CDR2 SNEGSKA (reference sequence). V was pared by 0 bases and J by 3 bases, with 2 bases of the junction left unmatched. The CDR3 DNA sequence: TGCAGTGCTAGAGATGGGACTAGCGGGGACTACAATGAGCAGTTCTTC. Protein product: CSARDGTSGDYNEQFF.

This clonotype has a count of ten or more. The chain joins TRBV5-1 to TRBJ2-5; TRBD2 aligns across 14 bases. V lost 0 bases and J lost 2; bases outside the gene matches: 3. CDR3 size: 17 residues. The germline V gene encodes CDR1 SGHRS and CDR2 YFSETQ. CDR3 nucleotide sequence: TGCGCCAGCAGCTTGGGGACTAGCGGGAGGCAACAAGAGACCCAGTACTTC. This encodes CASSLGTSGRQQETQYF. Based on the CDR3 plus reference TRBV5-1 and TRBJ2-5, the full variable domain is KAGVTQTPRYLIKTRGQQVTLSCSPISGHRSVSWYQQTPGQGLQFLFEYFSETQRNKGNFPGRFSGRQFSNSRSEMNVSTLELGDSALYLCASSLGTSGRQQETQYFGPGTRLLVL.

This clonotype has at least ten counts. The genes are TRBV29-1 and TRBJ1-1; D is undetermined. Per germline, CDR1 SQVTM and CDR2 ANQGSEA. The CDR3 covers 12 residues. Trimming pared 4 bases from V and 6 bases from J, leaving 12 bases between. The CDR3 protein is CSVVTGRPEAFF. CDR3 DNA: TGCAGCGTTGTTACGGGGAGGCCTGAAGCTTTCTTT. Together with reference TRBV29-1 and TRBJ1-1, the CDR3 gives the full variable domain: SAVISQKPSRDICQRGTSLTIQCQVDSQVTMMFWYRQQPGQSLTLIATANQGSEATYESGFVIDKFPISRPNLTFSTLTVSNMSPEDSSIYLCSVVTGRPEAFFGQGTRLTVV.

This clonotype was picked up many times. Here the CDR3 DNA reads TGTGCTGTAGCGGGGGGTATCGGCAACACAGATACGCAGTATTTT. This gives the protein CAVAGGIGNTDTQYF. The chain joins TRBV12-3 or TRBV12-4 to TRBJ2-3, with 10 nucleotides matching TRBD2. This CDR3 has 15 residues.

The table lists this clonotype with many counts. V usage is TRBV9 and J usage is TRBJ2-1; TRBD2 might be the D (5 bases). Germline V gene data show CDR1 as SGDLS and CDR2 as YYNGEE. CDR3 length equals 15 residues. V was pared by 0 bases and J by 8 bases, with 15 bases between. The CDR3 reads CASSVAEGRADEQFF. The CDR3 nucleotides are TGTGCCAGCAGCGTAGCCGAGGGCCGGGCGGATGAGCAGTTCTTC.

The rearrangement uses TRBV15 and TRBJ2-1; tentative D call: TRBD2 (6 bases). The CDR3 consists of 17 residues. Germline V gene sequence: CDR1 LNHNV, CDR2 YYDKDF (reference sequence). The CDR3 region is CFTSRDSALHGGNEQFF. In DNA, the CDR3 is TGTTTCACCAGCAGAGACTCCGCCCTTCACGGGGGCAATGAGCAGTTCTTC. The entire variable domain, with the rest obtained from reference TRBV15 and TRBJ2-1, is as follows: DAMVIQNPRYQVTQFGKPVTLSCSQTLNHNVMYWYQQKSSQAPKLLFHYYDKDFNNEADTPDNFQSRRPNTSFCFLDIRSPGLGDTAMYLCFTSRDSALHGGNEQFFGPGTRLTVL.

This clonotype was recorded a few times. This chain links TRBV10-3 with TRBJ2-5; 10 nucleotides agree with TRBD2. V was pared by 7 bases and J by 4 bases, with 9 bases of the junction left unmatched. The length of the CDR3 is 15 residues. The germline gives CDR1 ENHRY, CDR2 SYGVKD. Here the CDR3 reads CAITPSGRARETQYF. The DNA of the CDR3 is TGTGCCATCACCCCAAGCGGGAGGGCCAGAGAGACCCAGTACTTC.

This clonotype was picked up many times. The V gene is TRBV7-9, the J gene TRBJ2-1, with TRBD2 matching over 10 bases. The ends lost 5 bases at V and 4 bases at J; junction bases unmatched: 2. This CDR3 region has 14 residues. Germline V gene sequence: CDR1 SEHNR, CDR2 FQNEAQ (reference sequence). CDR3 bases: TGTGCCAGCAGCCCGACTAGCGGGTACAATGAGCAGTTCTTC. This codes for CASSPTSGYNEQFF.

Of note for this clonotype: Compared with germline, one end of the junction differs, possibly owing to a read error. The CDR3 DNA reads as TGTGTCAGCAGCCCCCTGGGGCGACACACTGAAGCTTTCTTT. Translating gives CVSSPLGRHTEAFF. V usage is TRBV7-9 and J usage is TRBJ1-1; maybe TRBD1 (5 bases). Germline CDR1 is SEHNR and CDR2 is FQNEAQ (reference sequence). CDR3 length: 14 amino acids.

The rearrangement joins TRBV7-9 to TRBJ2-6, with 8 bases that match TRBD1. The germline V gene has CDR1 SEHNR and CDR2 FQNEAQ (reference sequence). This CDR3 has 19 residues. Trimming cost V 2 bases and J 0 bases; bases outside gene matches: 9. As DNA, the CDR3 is TGTGCCAGCAGCTTATTTGTGGGACAGGACCTCTCTGGGGCCAACGTCCTGACTTTC. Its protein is CASSLFVGQDLSGANVLTF.

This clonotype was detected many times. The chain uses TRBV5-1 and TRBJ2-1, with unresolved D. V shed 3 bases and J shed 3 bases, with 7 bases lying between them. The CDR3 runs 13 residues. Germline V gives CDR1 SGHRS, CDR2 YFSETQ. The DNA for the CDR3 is TGCGCCAGCAGCTCCGACAACTACAATGAGCAGTTCTTC. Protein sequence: CASSSDNYNEQFF.

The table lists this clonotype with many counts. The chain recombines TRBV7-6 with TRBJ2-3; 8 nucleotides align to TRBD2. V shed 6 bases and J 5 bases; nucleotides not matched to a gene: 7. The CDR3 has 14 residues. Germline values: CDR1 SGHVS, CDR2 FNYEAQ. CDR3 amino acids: CASSFGRVVDTQYF. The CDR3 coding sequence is TGTGCCAGCAGTTTCGGGAGGGTCGTAGATACGCAGTATTTT.

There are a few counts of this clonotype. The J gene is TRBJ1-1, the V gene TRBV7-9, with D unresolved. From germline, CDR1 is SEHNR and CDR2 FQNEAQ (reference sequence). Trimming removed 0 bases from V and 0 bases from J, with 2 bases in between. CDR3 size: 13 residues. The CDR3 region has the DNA TGTGCCAGCAGCTTAGCCTTGAACACTGAAGCTTTCTTT. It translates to CASSLALNTEAFF.

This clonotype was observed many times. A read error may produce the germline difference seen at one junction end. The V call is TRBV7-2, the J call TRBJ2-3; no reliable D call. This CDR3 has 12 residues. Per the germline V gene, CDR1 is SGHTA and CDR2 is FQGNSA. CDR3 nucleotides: TGTGCCAGCAGATTAGCCGGAGATACGCAGTATTTT. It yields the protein CASRLAGDTQYF.